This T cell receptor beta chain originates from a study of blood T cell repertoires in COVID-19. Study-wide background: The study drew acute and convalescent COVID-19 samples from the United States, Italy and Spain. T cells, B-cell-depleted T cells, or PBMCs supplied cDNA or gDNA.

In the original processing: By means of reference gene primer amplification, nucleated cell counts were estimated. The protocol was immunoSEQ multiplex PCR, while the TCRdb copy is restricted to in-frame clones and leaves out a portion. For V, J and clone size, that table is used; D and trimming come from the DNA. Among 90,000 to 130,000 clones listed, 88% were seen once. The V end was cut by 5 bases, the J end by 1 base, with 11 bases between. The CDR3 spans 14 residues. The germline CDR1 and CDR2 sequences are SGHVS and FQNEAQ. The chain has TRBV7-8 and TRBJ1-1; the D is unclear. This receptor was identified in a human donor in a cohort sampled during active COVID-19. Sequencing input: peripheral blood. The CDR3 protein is CASSRREGNTEAFF. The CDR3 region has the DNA TGTGCCAGCAGCCGCCGGGAGGGGAACACTGAAGCTTTCTTT. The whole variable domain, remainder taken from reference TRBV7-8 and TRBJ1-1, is GAGVSQSPRYKVAKRGQDVALRCDPISGHVSLFWYQQALGQGPEFLTYFQNEAQLDKSGLPSDRFFAERPEGSVSTLKIQRTQQEDSAVYLCASSRREGNTEAFFGQGTRLTVV.